The 29 T cell receptor beta chains in this list originate from one sample, sequenced in a study of T cell responses to AZD1222 COVID-19 vaccine. Assay: immunoSEQ multiplex PCR; the TCRdb copy retains only in-frame clones and omits some. The sample records around 160,000 clones, roughly nine tenths being singletons. The input for sequencing was peripheral blood, taken on day 0 of AZD1222 vaccination. The receptors were sampled from an adult in good health.

The J gene is TRBJ2-1, the V gene TRBV5-1, with TRBD1 identical over 8 bases. V dropped 0 bases and J dropped 4; count of bases not matched to a gene: 3. The CDR3 has 15 amino acids. Germline loops: CDR1 SGHRS, CDR2 YFSETQ. As DNA, the CDR3 is TGCGCCAGCAGCTTGGCCAGACAGGGGTACAATGAGCAGTTCTTC. Its translation is CASSLARQGYNEQFF.

The genes are TRBV3-1 (or the pseudogene TRBV3-2) and TRBJ2-2; D remains ambiguous. The CDR3 has 14 residues. Per the germline V gene, CDR1 is LGHDT and CDR2 is YNNKEL (reference sequence). Trimming removed 1 base from V and 5 bases from J, with 8 bases in between. The CDR3 protein is CASSQAKETGELFF. CDR3 DNA: TGTGCCAGCAGCCAAGCGAAGGAGACCGGGGAGCTGTTTTTT.

The rearrangement uses TRBV7-6 and TRBJ1-3; D might be TRBD1 (5 bases). CDR1 is SGHVS and CDR2 is FNYEAQ in the germline V gene. V was clipped by 1 base and J by 2 bases, with 12 bases between them. This CDR3 has 16 amino acids. CDR3 sequence: CASSLVGGVAGNTIYF. The DNA for the CDR3 is TGTGCCAGCAGCTTAGTCGGGGGTGTTGCTGGAAACACCATATATTTT.

This clone was detected only once. The chain is built from TRBV28 and TRBJ1-2; tentatively, D is TRBD1 (5 bases). The germline CDR1 and CDR2 sequences are MDHEN and SYDVKM. V was shortened by 10 bases and J by 4 bases, with 19 bases between the two germline ends. This CDR3 is built from 14 residues. CDR3 region: CATTGQGRPYGYTF. The DNA for the CDR3 is TGTGCCACCACCGGGCAGGGTAGGCCCTATGGCTACACCTTC.

The V gene is TRBV3-1 (or the pseudogene TRBV3-2), the J gene TRBJ1-1; a weak D match, TRBD1 (5 bases). Germline V gives CDR1 LGHDT, CDR2 YNNKEL (reference sequence). This CDR3 contains 16 residues. Trimming stripped 0 bases from V and 3 bases from J, with 14 bases between. CDR3 residues: CASSQEAGPGHTEAFF. The CDR3 DNA sequence: TGTGCCAGCAGCCAAGAGGCTGGGCCGGGACACACTGAAGCTTTCTTT.

CDR3 in DNA: TGCGCCAGCAGACCGAAGGGGGTGGATCAGCCCCAGCATTTT. This sequence encodes CASRPKGVDQPQHF. The V call is TRBV10-1, the J call TRBJ1-5; TRBD1 might be the D (6 bases). Germline CDR1 WNHNN, CDR2 SYGVQD (reference sequence). The CDR3 sequence is 14 residues long. V was clipped by 6 bases and J by 5 bases, with 14 bases between them.

The gene calls are TRBV11-3 and TRBJ1-1, with D hard to call. The CDR3 loop spans 13 amino acids. Germline loops: CDR1 SGHNT, CDR2 YENEEA. Trimming took off 7 bases at V and 7 bases at J, with 16 bases between the two ends. The CDR3: CASTKLGYGEAFF. The CDR3 bases are TGTGCCAGCACAAAATTGGGGTACGGTGAAGCTTTCTTT.

The chain recombines TRBV11-2 with TRBJ2-7; the D call may be TRBD1 or TRBD2 (6 bases each). Trimming took 1 base from V and 3 from J, leaving 13 bases between them. Germline lookup yields CDR1 SGHAT and CDR2 FQNNGV. CDR3 length: 15 amino acids. CDR3 sequence (DNA): TGTGCCAGCAGCTTAGTTTCCGGGGGCCTCTACGAGCAGTACTTC. This encodes CASSLVSGGLYEQYF. The whole variable domain, filled in from reference TRBV11-2 and TRBJ2-7, reads EAGVAQSPRYKIIEKRQSVAFWCNPISGHATLYWYQQILGQGPKLLIQFQNNGVVDDSQLPKDRFSAERLKGVDSTLKIQPAKLEDSAVYLCASSLVSGGLYEQYFGPGTRLTVT.

This clone was picked up one time. This chain connects TRBV28 to TRBJ2-7; 11 bases map to TRBD2. This CDR3 is 15 amino acids long. Germline V gene data show CDR1 as MDHEN and CDR2 as SYDVKM. V lost 5 bases to trimming and J lost 7 bases; unmatched junction nucleotides: 10. The DNA of the CDR3 is TGTGCCAGCAGTACCCTCACTAGCGGGAGTGGTGAGCAGTACTTC. Residues: CASSTLTSGSGEQYF.

The chain recombines TRBV24-1 with TRBJ2-2, with D perhaps being TRBD1 or TRBD2 (5 bases each). Trimming stripped 7 bases from V and 6 bases from J, with 20 bases between. Germline values: CDR1 KGHDR, CDR2 SFDVKD. The CDR3 spans 16 residues. For the CDR3, the DNA is TGTGCCACCAGCCGGGGCCCTCCCCGAAACGCCGGGGAGCTGTTTTTT. This gives the protein CATSRGPPRNAGELFF.

The chain combines TRBV4-1 with TRBJ2-7, with TRBD2 as a possible D gene (6 bases). CDR3 length equals 15 residues. V was cut by 0 bases and J by 1 base, with 10 bases left in between. Germline V gives CDR1 MGHRA, CDR2 YSYEKL. Here the CDR3 reads CASSQEEGFSYEQYF. The CDR3 region has the DNA TGCGCCAGCAGCCAAGAGGAGGGGTTTTCCTACGAGCAGTACTTC.

This rearrangement joins TRBV10-2 to TRBJ2-2; 8 bases map to TRBD2. V gave up 5 bases and J gave up 0 bases; unmatched junction bases: 5. In germline, CDR1 is WSHSY, CDR2 SAAADI. The length of the CDR3 is 16 residues. The CDR3 loop reads CASSLLAASNTGELFF. DNA for the CDR3: TGCGCCAGCAGTCTACTAGCGGCATCGAACACCGGGGAGCTGTTTTTT.

The chain recombines TRBV15 with TRBJ2-1, with D perhaps TRBD1 or TRBD2 (7 bases each). V was shortened by 2 bases and J by 1 base, with 9 bases between the two germline ends. Germline lookup yields CDR1 LNHNV and CDR2 YYDKDF (reference sequence). The CDR3 is made up of 15 amino acids. The CDR3 loop reads CATSRQGGSYNEQFF. The CDR3 DNA sequence: TGTGCCACCAGCAGACAGGGGGGGTCCTACAATGAGCAGTTCTTC.

The rearrangement joins TRBV20-1 to TRBJ2-1; D is ambiguous. Germline-derived CDR1 and CDR2 are DFQATT and SNEGSKA (reference sequence). The V and J ends lost 3 bases and 6 bases respectively, with 3 bases between them. The CDR3 spans 10 residues. CDR3 loop: CSASFNEQFF. DNA of the CDR3: TGCAGTGCTAGCTTCAATGAGCAGTTCTTC.

The chain is built from TRBV29-1 and TRBJ1-1; D is perhaps TRBD1 (5 bases). This CDR3 comprises 14 residues. Germline CDR1 and CDR2: SQVTM and ANQGSEA. Trimming took off 7 bases at V and 4 bases at J, with 19 bases between the two ends. Here the CDR3 reads CSASVGATGTEAFF. The DNA for the CDR3 is TGCAGCGCGTCAGTAGGGGCCACGGGCACTGAAGCTTTCTTT.

J is TRBJ1-3 and V is TRBV6-5; no firm D call. The germline gives CDR1 MNHEY, CDR2 SVGAGI. This CDR3 spans 14 amino acids. The germline V and J ends were trimmed by 5 bases and 2 bases, with 10 bases remaining between them. CDR3 DNA: TGTGCCAGCAGTCCCAACGCGCCTGGAAACACCATATATTTT. This gives the protein CASSPNAPGNTIYF.

The table lists this clone with a few counts. The chain uses TRBV6-5 and TRBJ1-1; D unresolved. Germline V gene data show CDR1 as MNHEY and CDR2 as SVGAGI. The CDR3 is made up of 13 amino acids. V lost 6 bases to trimming and J lost 5 bases, with 13 bases between them. CDR3: CASSRQEGTEAFF. In DNA, the CDR3 is TGTGCCAGCAGCAGACAAGAAGGGACTGAAGCTTTCTTT.

In the case of this clone: This CDR3 is also generated by other DNA sequences in the sample. CDR3 region: CASSLAGRSPLHF. The CDR3 DNA sequence: TGCGCCAGCAGCTTGGCCGGCCGCTCACCCCTCCACTTT. The J gene is TRBJ1-6, the V gene TRBV5-1; D not resolved. This CDR3 region has 13 residues. The V and J ends lost 0 bases and 10 bases respectively, with 8 bases between them. Germline values: CDR1 SGHRS, CDR2 YFSETQ.

The chain couples TRBV6-2 or TRBV6-3 to TRBJ1-2; perhaps TRBD1 as D (6 bases). The germline gives CDR1 MNHEY, CDR2 SVGEGT. The CDR3 runs 15 residues. V gave up 6 bases and J gave up 9 bases, with 23 bases separating them. Here the CDR3 reads CASSPHRQGPGSYTF. As DNA, the CDR3 is TGTGCCAGCAGCCCCCATCGTCAGGGGCCGGGAAGCTACACCTTC.

The V gene is TRBV15, the J gene TRBJ1-2; tentatively, D is TRBD1 (5 bases). With 3 bases removed from V and 6 bases from J, the gap between germline ends came to 14 bases. This CDR3 contains 14 residues. Germline CDR1 reads LNHNV; CDR2 reads YYDKDF (reference sequence). The CDR3 nucleotides read TGTGCCACCAGCAGGATCCTCCAGGGTAATGGCTACACCTTC. Its translation is CATSRILQGNGYTF. The full variable domain, completed using reference TRBV15 and TRBJ1-2, is DAMVIQNPRYQVTQFGKPVTLSCSQTLNHNVMYWYQQKSSQAPKLLFHYYDKDFNNEADTPDNFQSRRPNTSFCFLDIRSPGLGDTAMYLCATSRILQGNGYTFGSGTRLTVV.

V and J are TRBV5-6 and TRBJ2-2; no clear D gene. Germline CDR1 reads SGHDT; CDR2 reads YYEEEE. Trimming pared 1 base from V and 8 bases from J, leaving 9 bases between. The CDR3 totals 13 residues. CDR3 bases: TGTGCCAGCAGCTTGACTGGACCGGGGGAGCTGTTTTTT. Protein sequence: CASSLTGPGELFF.

This chain links TRBV12-5 with TRBJ2-1; weak D call: TRBD2 (6 bases). Trimming took 8 bases from V and 6 from J, leaving 17 bases between them. The CDR3 runs to 14 residues. CDR1 and CDR2 from the germline V gene are LGHNT and FRNRAP. The DNA for the CDR3 is TGTGCTAGTATCTCGGGACTTCCCGGCAATGAGCAGTTCTTC. Its translation is CASISGLPGNEQFF.

The chain combines TRBV19 with TRBJ1-5, with 11 bases identical to TRBD1. Germline CDR1 is LNHDA and CDR2 is SQIVND (reference sequence). V shed 10 bases, J shed 5 bases, and the junction held 10 bases outside the gene matches. This CDR3 region has 15 residues. The CDR3 DNA reads TGTGCCACCCAGCAGGGGGACAGGGGGGATCAGCCCCAGCATTTT. This translates into CATQQGDRGDQPQHF.

The chain employs TRBV7-3 and TRBJ2-2; no definite D call. The CDR3 loop spans 15 amino acids. Between the trimmed V and J ends, which lost 5 bases and 4 bases, there was a span of 14 bases. CDR1 and CDR2 (germline): SGHTA, FQGTGA. The CDR3 bases are TGTGCCAGCAGCCAAACCCAGACGGTCACCGGGGAGCTGTTTTTT. Translation: CASSQTQTVTGELFF.

This sequence joins TRBV19 and TRBJ1-5; the D is unclear. Trimming took off 2 bases at V and 3 bases at J, with 11 bases between the two ends. The germline CDR1 and CDR2 sequences are LNHDA and SQIVND (reference sequence). The CDR3 length is 15 residues. CDR3: CASSIRETFNQPQHF. The CDR3 bases are TGTGCCAGTAGTATACGGGAAACGTTCAATCAGCCCCAGCATTTT.

Comments on this clone: At one boundary the junction diverges from the germline segment, which might be a read error. The chain is built from TRBV28 and TRBJ1-1; weak D call: TRBD1 (5 bases). Germline assignment: CDR1 MDHEN and CDR2 SYDVKM. CDR3 length: 13 residues. The CDR3 region has the DNA TGTGCCAGCAGTTTAGGGACTGGGGCTGGTTTTACGTTC. Its protein is CASSLGTGAGFTF.

With respect to this clone: Other DNA sequences of this sample code for an identical CDR3. The chain links TRBV28 to TRBJ1-2; D might be TRBD1 (5 bases). This CDR3 has 12 residues. V was trimmed by 6 bases and J by 4 bases, leaving 9 bases between them. Germline V gene data show CDR1 as MDHEN and CDR2 as SYDVKM. In DNA form, the CDR3 reads TGTGCCAGCAGCCCCAGGGTCTATGGCTACACCTTC. The encoded protein is CASSPRVYGYTF.

This clone was observed once. The V call is TRBV4-2, the J call TRBJ1-5; D might be TRBD1 (5 bases). Germline assignment: CDR1 LGHNA and CDR2 YNFKEQ. This CDR3 has 14 residues. V lost 0 bases and J 5 bases, leaving 8 bases between the germline ends. CDR3 region: CASSQEGRDQPQHF. CDR3 nucleotide sequence: TGTGCCAGCAGCCAAGAGGGACGGGATCAGCCCCAGCATTTT.

This sequence joins TRBV2 and TRBJ2-2; D is perhaps TRBD2 (6 bases). Deletions cut 2 bases from V and 7 bases from J, with 14 bases between. CDR3 length: 15 residues. CDR1 and CDR2 (germline): SNHLY, FYNNEI. In DNA form, the CDR3 reads TGTGCCAGCAGTGAACGGACTACCATTGGCGGGGAGCTGTTTTTT. Protein sequence: CASSERTTIGGELFF.